Listed below are T cell receptor beta chains from one sample, sequenced in a study of blood T cell repertoires in COVID-19. Libraries were prepared by immunoSEQ multiplex PCR; TCRdb keeps only in-frame clonotypes and omits some of them. Counted here are roughly 150,000 clones, around 90% occurring once; the ten biggest clones make up about 5%. Sequencing was carried out using peripheral blood. Every receptor here comes from a human donor in a cohort sampled during active COVID-19. CDR3s leave out the opening cysteine and the closing phenylalanine or tryptophan. Fields, in order: CDR3 protein, J gene, V gene.

ASSLVIGRPGNTIY	TRBJ1-3	TRBV5-5
ASTALLAGANEQY	TRBJ2-7	TRBV27
ASSYGRLAKNIQY	TRBJ2-4	TRBV6-5
ASSLGGQYSGANVLT	TRBJ2-6	TRBV5-4
ASSQDGGYQETQY	TRBJ2-5	TRBV19
AWTSGRNSEQY	TRBJ2-7	TRBV30
ASSHRDSLITSSYEQY	TRBJ2-7	TRBV2
ASSSVLAGGTYEQY	TRBJ2-7	TRBV27
ASSLLSGGGTQY	TRBJ2-5	TRBV7-9
ASSRSGTSGSGAKNIQY	TRBJ2-4	TRBV21-1
ASSLTPGNEQF	TRBJ2-1	TRBV13
ASNEGAIGPQH	TRBJ1-5	TRBV2
ASSGGQGPGELF	TRBJ2-2	TRBV9
ASSSPGQGYEQY	TRBJ2-7	TRBV5-4
ARSLGQGGVNEQF	TRBJ2-1	TRBV30
ASSLRVGGSIGGELF	TRBJ2-2	TRBV5-4
ASSSPSPGQRTGANVLT	TRBJ2-6	TRBV28
ASSYYQGPHNEQF	TRBJ2-1	TRBV5-1
ASRFDRGADSNQPQH	TRBJ1-5	TRBV7-8
ASSLEGPGADTQY	TRBJ2-3	TRBV28
ASSLGDSGTVYEQY	TRBJ2-7	TRBV5-1
ASSYLRQGINEQF	TRBJ2-1	TRBV6-2/TRBV6-3
ASSKDQEGAAYEQY	TRBJ2-7	TRBV21-1
ASTEGFYNSPLH	TRBJ1-6	TRBV11-3
ATSDPAGGNQPQH	TRBJ1-5	TRBV24-1
ASSMEGGTEAF	TRBJ1-1	TRBV19
ASSPGASGGLYNEQF	TRBJ2-1	TRBV9
ASSPRGLAGYNEQF	TRBJ2-1	TRBV7-3
ASSLARTRYNEQF	TRBJ2-1	TRBV7-2
ASSLGRGAREGYT	TRBJ1-2	TRBV7-8
ATRAGGQPQH	TRBJ1-5	TRBV19
ASSYGTGSSQAF	TRBJ1-1	TRBV6-2/TRBV6-3
ASSYSIRDSPLH	TRBJ1-6	TRBV6-6
ASSQGGGGGTEAF	TRBJ1-1	TRBV18
ASSHGGRAYEQY	TRBJ2-7	TRBV3-1/TRBV3-2
ASSEARRGNTEAF	TRBJ1-1	TRBV2
SASPGTGLMSEAF	TRBJ1-1	TRBV20-1